Shown below are 6 T cell receptor beta chains from a single sample sequenced in a study of vaccination and CD4 T cells after COVID-19. No antigens are known for them. The treatment was: 10-day PBMC culture with coronavirus spike peptide pools or control peptides (ViraFEST assay). Cultured CD4+ T-cell DNA underwent Oncomine TCR Beta short-read sequencing. TCRdb re-derived calls from the PCR reads in MiXCR, one entry per CDR3 protein. The sample holds around 12,000 distinct CDR3 sequences; approximately 50% are singletons and the top ten take 28%. Specimen: CD4+ T cells from blood, cultured in vitro. These receptors were collected from a human donor who had recovered from COVID-19.

This chain links TRBV20-1 with TRBJ2-7, with a possible D match to TRBD2 (5 bases). The V gene lost 5 bases and the J gene lost 3 bases, with 11 bases spanning the gap. This CDR3 spans 12 amino acids. The germline gives CDR1 DFQATT, CDR2 SNEGSKA (reference sequence). CDR3 sequence: CSARRGIYEQYF. Written as DNA, the CDR3 is TGCAGTGCTCGACGAGGGATCTACGAGCAGTACTTC.

The rearrangement joins TRBV5-6 to TRBJ1-2; D unclear. V lost 0 bases to trimming and J lost 8 bases, with 14 bases between them. The V gene's germline CDR1 is SGHDT and CDR2 YYEEEE. The CDR3 is made up of 14 amino acids. CDR3 nucleotide sequence: TGTGCCAGCAGCTTGGACGCAGGCATAGGGGGCTACACCTTC. It translates to CASSLDAGIGGYTF.

V gene TRBV6-2 or TRBV6-3 combines with J gene TRBJ1-6; no firm D call. This CDR3 comprises 16 residues. Trimming pared 2 bases from V and 0 bases from J, leaving 8 bases between. Germline CDR1 MNHEY, CDR2 SVGEGT. For the CDR3, the DNA is TGTGCCAGCAGTTACCTTGCGAGCTCCTATAATTCACCCCTCCACTTT. Protein: CASSYLASSYNSPLHF.

Only one count was recorded for this clonotype. This chain connects TRBV6-2 or TRBV6-3 to TRBJ2-1, with 11 bases identical to TRBD1. V shed 5 bases, J shed 5 bases, and the junction held 11 bases outside the gene matches. The V gene's germline CDR1 is MNHEY and CDR2 SVGEGT. This CDR3 has 17 amino acids. The CDR3 DNA reads TGTGCCAGCAGTCCACTGCGGACAGGGGGCTACAACAATGAGCAGTTCTTC. It yields the protein CASSPLRTGGYNNEQFF.

The chain uses TRBV6-1 and TRBJ1-5; D unresolved. Germline V gene lookup returns CDR1 MNHNS and CDR2 SASEGT. This CDR3 spans 14 amino acids. The CDR3 region is CAVGPTYSNQPQHF. The CDR3 bases are TGTGCGGTGGGCCCGACGTATAGCAATCAGCCCCAGCATTTT.

The chain is built from TRBV20-1 and TRBJ1-4; possible D gene TRBD1, 6 bases. CDR1 is DFQATT and CDR2 is SNEGSKA in the germline V gene (reference sequence). The CDR3 contains 13 residues. The V end was cut by 5 bases, the J end by 7 bases, with 14 bases between. This CDR3 reads CSASQGYIEKLFF. The CDR3 region has the DNA TGCAGTGCTTCGCAGGGGTATATTGAAAAACTGTTTTTT.